One and the same sample provided the 5 T cell receptor beta chains below, sequenced in a study of tumor and adjacent non-tumor tissue in lung cancer. This sample's RNA came from whole unsorted tissue. Distant lung tissue was collected more than 3 cm away from the tumor edge. Three rounds of nested PCR, following a modified ARM-PCR protocol, produced the TCRbeta library. TCRdb itself ran the multiplex PCR reads through MiXCR, one entry per CDR3 protein. The sample yields tens of thousands of distinct CDR3 sequences, roughly two thirds seen once. Sequencing was performed on distant non-tumor lung tissue. Receptors were obtained from a woman aged 40 to 50 with non-small cell lung cancer.

This chain connects TRBV5-4 to TRBJ2-7; D gene unclear. With 2 bases removed from V and 6 bases from J, the gap between germline ends came to 18 bases. CDR3 length equals 15 residues. Germline V gene data show CDR1 as SGHNT and CDR2 as YYREEE (reference sequence). CDR3 residues: CASSLPGRLLIEQYF. Here the CDR3 DNA reads TGTGCCAGCAGCTTACCCGGGCGTCTGCTAATCGAGCAGTACTTC.

This clonotype was seen a few times. DNA for the CDR3: TGTGCCAGCAGAGACGTCAGGGGACCGAGAAACATTCAGTACTTC. It is translated as CASRDVRGPRNIQYF. The chain employs TRBV7-9 and TRBJ2-4; tentative D call: TRBD1 (6 bases). The CDR3 consists of 15 residues. V was clipped by 6 bases and J by 6 bases, with 18 bases between them. Germline V gene sequence: CDR1 SEHNR, CDR2 FQNEAQ (reference sequence). Supplemented by reference TRBV7-9 and TRBJ2-4, the full variable domain reads DTGVSQNPRHKITKRGQNVTFRCDPISEHNRLYWYRQTLGQGPEFLTYFQNEAQLEKSRLLSDRFSAERPKGSFSTLEIQRTEQGDSAMYLCASRDVRGPRNIQYFGAGTRLSVL.

Comment on this clonotype: One end of the junction varies from germline; a read error may be responsible. The chain couples TRBV11-3 to TRBJ2-1; D unresolved. Germline loops: CDR1 SGHNT, CDR2 YENEEA. The CDR3 extends over 11 amino acids. This chain's CDR3 is CAGSLLTVLVF. The CDR3, as DNA: TGTGCCGGCAGCTTACTGACGGTATTGGTCTTC.

V and J are TRBV5-4 and TRBJ2-7; TRBD1 agrees at 10 bases. V shed 5 bases, J shed 3 bases, and the junction held 8 bases outside the gene matches. CDR1 and CDR2 from the germline V gene are SGHNT and YYREEE (reference sequence). The CDR3 runs 15 residues. In DNA form, the CDR3 reads TGTGCCAGCAGTTGTGGGACAGGGGAACTCTACGAGCAGTACTTC. This translates into CASSCGTGELYEQYF.

This chain joins TRBV21-1 and TRBJ2-7; the table gives TRBD1 as D, unverified against the DNA. TRBV21-1 counts as a pseudogene. CDR3 size: 17 residues. The CDR3 DNA is TGTGCCAGCGGCAAAGCGTGGCAGGACACCCTACTCTACGAGCAGTACTTC. Translation gives CASGKAWQDTLLYEQYF.